The sequence of this T cell receptor (beta chain) was determined in a study of blood T cells in healthy people across ages. Study conclusions and caveats: Across the age range, TCR beta diversity per million T cells fell in a roughly linear way.

V was cut by 5 bases and J by 6 bases, with 14 bases left in between. The CDR3 sequence is 13 residues long. The germline V gene encodes CDR1 SGHTA and CDR2 FQGTGA. As to this clonotype: The antigen is unknown.

The second PCR ran about 6 to 12 cycles with a sample-barcoded 5' primer and J-beta primers. Each CDR3 protein gets one entry after TCRdb re-called the 5' RACE reads with MiXCR. The table lists 1.5 million to 2 million distinct CDR3 sequences, roughly 28% of them singletons, with 7.7% in the top ten. The chain has TRBV7-3 and TRBJ2-7; D perhaps matches TRBD1 (6 bases). Sequencing was performed on blood. This clonotype was sampled from a woman under 40 in good health. Here the CDR3 DNA reads TGTGCCAGCAGCCCTGGGGGCAGTAGCGAGCAGTACTTC. Its protein product is CASSPGGSSEQYF.